This TCR beta chain was identified during a study of T-cell memory formation after mild COVID-19. Germline-derived CDR1 and CDR2 are SQVTM and ANQGSEA. V was trimmed by 3 bases and J by 1 base, leaving 12 bases between them. The CDR3 has 14 residues. Points from the study as a whole: The SARS-CoV-2 specificity of second-wave clones reaching peak at day 37 remained unverified. Clones shrinking from day 15 to 85 showed even CD4/CD8 mixes; later expanders tilted CD4+.

TCR alpha and TCR beta cDNA libraries with sample barcodes and UMIs came from 5'RACE using constant-segment primers. TCRdb independently ran MiXCR on the 5' RACE reads; one entry per CDR3 protein. This table holds 110,000 to 150,000 distinct CDR3 sequences, roughly a quarter found once. This clonotype was seen once. Its antigen is as yet unknown. Sequenced input: PBMCs or a T cell subset sorted from them (not recorded which). This chain links TRBV29-1 with TRBJ1-1, with a possible D match to TRBD1 (5 bases). The TCR comes from an adult woman who had mild COVID-19 (a few samples of this study predate the infection). Cell type and time point are not known. The CDR3 DNA follows: TGCAGCGTTGAGCCGGGACGGACGAACACTGAAGCTTTCTTT. The encoded protein is CSVEPGRTNTEAFF.